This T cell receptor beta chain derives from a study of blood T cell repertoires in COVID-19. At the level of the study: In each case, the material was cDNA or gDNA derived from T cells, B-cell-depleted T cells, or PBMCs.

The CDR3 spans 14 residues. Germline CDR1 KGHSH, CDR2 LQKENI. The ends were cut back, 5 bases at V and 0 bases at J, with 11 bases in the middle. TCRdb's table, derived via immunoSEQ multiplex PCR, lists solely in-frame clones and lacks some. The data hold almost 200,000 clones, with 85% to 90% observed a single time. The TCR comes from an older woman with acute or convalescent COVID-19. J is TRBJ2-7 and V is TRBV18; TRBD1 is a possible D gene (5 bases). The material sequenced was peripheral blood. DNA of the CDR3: TGTGCCAGCTCAACCAGACAGAGCTCCTACGAGCAGTACTTC. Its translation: CASSTRQSSYEQYF.